This T cell receptor beta chain was identified in a study of blood T cells in healthy people across ages. The germline CDR1 and CDR2 sequences are DFQATT and SNEGSKA (reference sequence). The CDR3 loop spans 15 amino acids. Caucasian, healthy and from Russia, the donors were aged between roughly 6 and 95. A sample-barcoded 5' primer and a J-beta primer mix were used in a second PCR of about 7 to 12 cycles. TCRdb re-analysed the 5' RACE reads in MiXCR, keeping a single row per CDR3 protein. The profile shows roughly 800,000 distinct CDR3 sequences, about three fifths of them singletons. Study-wide results and limits: There were more naive CD4+ cells and higher diversity in long-lived donors than in aged donors.

Comment on this clonotype: Antigen specificity is unknown.

Sequences were obtained from blood. This clonotype was obtained from a man in his thirties or forties in good health. The gene calls are TRBV20-1 and TRBJ2-7; D is possibly TRBD2 (8 bases). The end of the DNA aligns better with TRBJ2-5, so the J call may be wrong. CDR3 loop: CSARDGREGAETQYF. CDR3 nucleotides: TGCAGTGCTAGAGACGGACGGGAGGGGGCGGAGACCCAGTACTTC.